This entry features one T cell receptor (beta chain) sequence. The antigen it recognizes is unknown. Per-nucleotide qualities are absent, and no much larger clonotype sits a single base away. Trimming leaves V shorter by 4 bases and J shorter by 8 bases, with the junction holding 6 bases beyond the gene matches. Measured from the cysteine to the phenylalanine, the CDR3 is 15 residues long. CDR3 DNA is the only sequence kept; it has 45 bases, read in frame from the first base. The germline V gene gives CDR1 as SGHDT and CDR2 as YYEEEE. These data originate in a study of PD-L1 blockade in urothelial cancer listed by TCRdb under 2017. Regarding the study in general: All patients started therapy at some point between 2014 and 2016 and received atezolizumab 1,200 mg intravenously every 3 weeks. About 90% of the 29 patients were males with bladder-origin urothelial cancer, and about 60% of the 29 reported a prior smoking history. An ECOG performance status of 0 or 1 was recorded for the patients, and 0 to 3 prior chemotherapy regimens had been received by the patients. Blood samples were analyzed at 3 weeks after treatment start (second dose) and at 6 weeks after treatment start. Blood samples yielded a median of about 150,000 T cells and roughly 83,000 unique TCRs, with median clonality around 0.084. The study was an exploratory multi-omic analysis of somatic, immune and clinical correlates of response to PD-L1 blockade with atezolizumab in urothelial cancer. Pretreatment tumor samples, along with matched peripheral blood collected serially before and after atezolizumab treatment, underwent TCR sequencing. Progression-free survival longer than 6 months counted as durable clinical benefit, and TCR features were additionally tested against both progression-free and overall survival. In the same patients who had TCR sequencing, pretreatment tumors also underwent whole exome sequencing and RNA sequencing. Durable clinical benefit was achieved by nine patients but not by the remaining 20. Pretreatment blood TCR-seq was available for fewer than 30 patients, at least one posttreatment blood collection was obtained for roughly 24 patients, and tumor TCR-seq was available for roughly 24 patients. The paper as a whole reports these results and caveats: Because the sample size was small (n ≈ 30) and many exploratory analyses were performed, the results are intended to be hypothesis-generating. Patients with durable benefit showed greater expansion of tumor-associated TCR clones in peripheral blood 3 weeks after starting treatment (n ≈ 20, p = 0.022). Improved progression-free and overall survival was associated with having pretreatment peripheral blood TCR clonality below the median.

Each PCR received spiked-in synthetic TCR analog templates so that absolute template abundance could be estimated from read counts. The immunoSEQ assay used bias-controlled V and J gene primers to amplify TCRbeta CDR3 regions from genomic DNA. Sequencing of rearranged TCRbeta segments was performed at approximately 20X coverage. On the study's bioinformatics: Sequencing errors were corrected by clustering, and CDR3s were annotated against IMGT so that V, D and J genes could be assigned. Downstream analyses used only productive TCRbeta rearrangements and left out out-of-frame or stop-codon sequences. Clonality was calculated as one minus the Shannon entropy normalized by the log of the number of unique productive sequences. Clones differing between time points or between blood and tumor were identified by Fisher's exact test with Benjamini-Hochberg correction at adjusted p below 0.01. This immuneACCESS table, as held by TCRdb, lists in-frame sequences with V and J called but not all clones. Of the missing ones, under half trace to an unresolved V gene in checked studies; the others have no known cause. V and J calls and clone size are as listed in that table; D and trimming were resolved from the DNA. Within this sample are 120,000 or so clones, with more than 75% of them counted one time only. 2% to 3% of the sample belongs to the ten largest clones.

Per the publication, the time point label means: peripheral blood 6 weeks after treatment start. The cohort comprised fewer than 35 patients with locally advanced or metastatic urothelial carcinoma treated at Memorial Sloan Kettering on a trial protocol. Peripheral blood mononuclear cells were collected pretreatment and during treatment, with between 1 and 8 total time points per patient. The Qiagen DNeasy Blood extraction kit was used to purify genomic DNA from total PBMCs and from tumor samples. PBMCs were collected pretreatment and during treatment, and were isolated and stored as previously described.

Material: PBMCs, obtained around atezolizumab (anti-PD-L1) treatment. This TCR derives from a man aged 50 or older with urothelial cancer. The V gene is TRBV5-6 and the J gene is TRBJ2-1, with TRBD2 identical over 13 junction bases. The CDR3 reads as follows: CASSVLAGGPDEQFF. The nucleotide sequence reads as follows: TGTGCCAGCAGCGTACTAGCGGGAGGGCCGGATGAGCAGTTCTTC.